This record covers a single T cell receptor beta chain. Sequenced by immunoSEQ multiplex PCR; TCRdb stores in-frame clones only, minus some. The sample records about 220,000 clones, 87% being singletons. The germline CDR1 and CDR2 sequences are SGHRS and YFSETQ. The CDR3 totals 16 residues. J lost 1 base, V lost 1 base, and 6 bases had no gene match. This sample stems from a study of blood T cell repertoires in COVID-19. The chain links TRBV5-1 to TRBJ2-5; TRBD2 matches at 8 bases. Sample: PBMCs or T cells enriched from blood (not recorded which). The TCR sequence derives from a woman in her twenties or thirties with acute COVID-19. CDR3 DNA sequence: TGCGCCAGCAGCTTGCCAAGCGGGGGCTCCCAAGAGACCCAGTACTTC. As protein: CASSLPSGGSQETQYF.